Reported below is one T cell receptor beta chain. This sample stems from a study of patients and donors after allogeneic stem cell transplantation. TCRdb reanalysed the RT-PCR reads using MiXCR and keeps one entry per CDR3 protein. Seen here are 900,000 to 1,000,000 distinct CDR3 sequences, 15% to 20% observed once, and the top ten hold approximately 5.9%. This CDR3 comprises 15 residues. V lost 2 bases and J 5 bases, leaving 15 bases between the germline ends. The germline V gene encodes CDR1 MNHEY and CDR2 SVGAGI. The sample was blood, either unsorted or a sorted T cell fraction (not recorded which). The source is a human donor who was either an allogeneic HSCT recipient or a stem cell or donor lymphocyte infusion donor (not recorded which). It is not recorded whose cells these are; they may come from a transplant donor. The gene calls are TRBV6-5 and TRBJ2-5, with D possibly TRBD2 on 6 matching bases. The CDR3: CASSYHGPGGETQYF. The CDR3 region has the DNA TGTGCCAGCAGTTACCATGGGCCAGGAGGGGAGACCCAGTACTTC.